These 18 T cell receptor beta chains were sequenced from one sample in a study of PD-1 blockade in classical Hodgkin lymphoma. After autologous stem cell transplantation all patients relapsed, and prior brentuximab vedotin exposure differed between cohorts. TCRdb's table, derived via immunoSEQ multiplex PCR, lists solely in-frame clones and lacks some. The sample lists more than 30,000 clones, 76% occurring once. The specimen comprised peripheral blood mononuclear cells (PBMCs), sampled before the second cycle of nivolumab. The receptor set was obtained from a human donor with classical Hodgkin lymphoma.

V usage is TRBV2 and J usage is TRBJ2-3; D unresolved. Germline CDR1 reads SNHLY; CDR2 reads FYNNEI. The CDR3 spans 13 residues. Trimming removed 4 bases from V and 5 bases from J, with 10 bases in between. The DNA for the CDR3 is TGTGCCAGCAGTGGGGGTCCTGGAGATACGCAGTATTTT. Protein sequence: CASSGGPGDTQYF.

The rearrangement links TRBV23-1 to TRBJ1-1, with D maybe TRBD1 (6 bases). TRBV23-1 is annotated as an ORF whose role is uncertain. V was clipped by 4 bases and J by 0 bases, with 12 bases between them. The CDR3 spans 15 residues. This chain's CDR3 is CASSPQGSMNTEAFF. The DNA for the CDR3 is TGCGCCAGCAGTCCACAGGGAAGCATGAACACTGAAGCTTTCTTT.

The chain uses TRBV5-8 and TRBJ2-1; 9 bases align to TRBD1. After removal of 3 bases from V and 7 bases from J, the junction contained 14 bases not matched to a gene. This CDR3 region has 17 residues. The germline V gene has CDR1 SGHTS and CDR2 YDEGEE. The CDR3 DNA reads TGTGCCAGCAGCTCCCGGACAGGGGTCCGACTTTCGAATGAGCAGTTCTTC. Its translation is CASSSRTGVRLSNEQFF. The variable domain in full, completed from reference TRBV5-8 and TRBJ2-1, reads EAGVTQSPTHLIKTRGQQATLRCSPISGHTSVYWYQQALGLGLQFLLWYDEGEERNRGNFPPRFSGRQFPNYSSELNVNALELEDSALYLCASSSRTGVRLSNEQFFGPGTRLTVL.

This clone was found once. The chain combines TRBV19 with TRBJ2-7; 8 bases align to TRBD1. Looked up from germline, CDR1 is LNHDA and CDR2 is SQIVND (reference sequence). This CDR3 has 13 amino acids. Trimming at V came to 11 bases and at J to 0 bases, leaving 6 bases not matched to a gene. This CDR3 reads CASIGTGSYEQYF. CDR3 DNA sequence: TGTGCCTCCATTGGGACAGGCTCCTACGAGCAGTACTTC.

The count of this clone is one. The chain joins TRBV19 to TRBJ1-5; TRBD1 agrees at 9 bases. The V gene end was trimmed by 10 bases and the J gene end by 6 bases; junction bases not matched to a gene: 4. The CDR3 has 12 amino acids. The V gene's germline CDR1 is LNHDA and CDR2 SQIVND (reference sequence). The CDR3 loop is CATADRGQPQHF. CDR3 nucleotide sequence: TGTGCCACTGCGGACAGGGGTCAGCCCCAGCATTTT. Full variable domain (missing parts from reference TRBV19 and TRBJ1-5): DGGITQSPKYLFRKEGQNVTLSCEQNLNHDAMYWYRQDPGQGLRLIYYSQIVNDFQKGDIAEGYSVSREKKESFPLTVTSAQKNPTAFYLCATADRGQPQHFGDGTRLSIL.

V is TRBV29-1 and J is TRBJ2-5; D is unresolved. The CDR3 is 13 residues long. V was cut by 4 bases and J by 3 bases, with 12 bases left in between. Germline V gene data show CDR1 as SQVTM and CDR2 as ANQGSEA. CDR3 DNA: TGCAGCGTTGCGCCTTACTCGGAAGAGACCCAGTACTTC. This sequence encodes CSVAPYSEETQYF.

This sequence joins TRBV6-1 and TRBJ2-2; either TRBD1 or TRBD2 may fit D (5 bases each). The CDR3 is 15 residues long. With 8 bases removed from V and 6 bases from J, the gap between germline ends came to 19 bases. Germline V gives CDR1 MNHNS, CDR2 SASEGT. CDR3: CASPKEGWEAGELFF. DNA for the CDR3: TGTGCCAGCCCCAAAGAGGGGTGGGAAGCCGGGGAGCTGTTTTTT.

The rearrangement uses TRBV30 and TRBJ1-6; possibly TRBD1 for D (6 bases). The CDR3 spans 13 residues. Germline assignment: CDR1 GTSNPN and CDR2 SVGIG (reference sequence). CDR3 bases: TGTGCTACAGGGCAGGGGAGCAATTCACCCCTCCACTTT. This encodes CATGQGSNSPLHF.

The chain carries TRBV9 and TRBJ2-1; 9 bases are a match to TRBD2. After removal of 0 bases from V and 4 bases from J, the junction contained 5 bases not matched to a gene. The CDR3 totals 16 residues. CDR1 is SGDLS and CDR2 is YYNGEE in the germline V gene. CDR3 protein: CASSVEASGEYNEQFF. CDR3 DNA: TGTGCCAGCAGCGTAGAGGCTAGCGGGGAGTACAATGAGCAGTTCTTC.

This clone was observed once. V and J are TRBV9 and TRBJ1-4; 7 nucleotides align to TRBD1. Germline trimming cut 4 bases from V and 3 bases from J; bases unmatched to any gene: 12. Germline CDR1 and CDR2: SGDLS and YYNGEE. This CDR3 has 17 residues. The CDR3, as DNA: TGTGCCAGCAGCCCCCGGCAAGGGGGCTACGCTAATGAAAAACTGTTTTTT. Translating it yields CASSPRQGGYANEKLFF.

The rearrangement links TRBV11-1 to TRBJ2-1, with 14 nucleotides matching TRBD2. This CDR3 comprises 15 residues. Trimming cost V 0 bases and J 12 bases; bases outside gene matches: 4. The germline V gene encodes CDR1 SGHAT and CDR2 FQDESV (reference sequence). CDR3 nucleotides: TGTGCCAGCAGCTTAGCGACTAGCGGGGGGGCCGGGCAGTTCTTC. Encoded protein: CASSLATSGGAGQFF.

Remarks on this clone: The sample contains more than one DNA sequence encoding this CDR3. The V gene is TRBV5-1, the J gene TRBJ2-7, with D perhaps TRBD1 (6 bases). V shed 1 base and J shed 3 bases, with 8 bases lying between them. The germline V gene encodes CDR1 SGHRS and CDR2 YFSETQ. The CDR3 extends over 13 amino acids. The CDR3 loop reads CASSLLDSYEQYF. In DNA form, the CDR3 reads TGCGCCAGCAGCTTGCTGGACAGCTACGAGCAGTACTTC.

Here the CDR3 DNA reads TGCGCCAGCAGCTCAATCAGGGGGCGGGAAAAACTGTTTTTT. Protein sequence: CASSSIRGREKLFF. The chain has TRBV4-1 and TRBJ1-4; 8 bases are shared with TRBD1. Germline CDR1 reads MGHRA; CDR2 reads YSYEKL. This CDR3 contains 14 residues. V shed 5 bases and J 8 bases; nucleotides not matched to a gene: 7.

The CDR3, as DNA: TGTGCCAGCAGCCCTGGGGACCGAGAAATGGTCTACGAGCAGTACTTC. Amino acids: CASSPGDREMVYEQYF. The chain employs TRBV7-2 and TRBJ2-7; D possibly uses TRBD1 or TRBD2 (5 bases each). Germline V lookup: CDR1 SGHTA, CDR2 FQGNSA. The CDR3 is 16 residues long. The ends were cut back, 5 bases at V and 3 bases at J, with 20 bases in the middle.

V gene TRBV5-6 combines with J gene TRBJ2-7; no firm D call. Per germline, CDR1 SGHDT and CDR2 YYEEEE. V gave up 4 bases and J gave up 4 bases, with 6 bases separating them. The CDR3 loop spans 11 amino acids. CDR3 bases: TGTGCCAGCAGCGCCAAATACGAGCAGTACTTC. Its translation is CASSAKYEQYF.

This chain joins TRBV5-1 and TRBJ1-1; D gene ambiguous. The V and J ends lost 2 bases and 2 bases respectively, with 16 bases between them. The CDR3 contains 16 residues. CDR1 is SGHRS, CDR2 YFSETQ, per germline. The DNA for the CDR3 is TGCGCCAGCAGCTTACGCACGGGAGGCTATAACACTGAAGCTTTCTTT. It specifies CASSLRTGGYNTEAFF.

The chain combines TRBV9 with TRBJ2-3; 14 nucleotides match TRBD2. CDR1 and CDR2 (germline): SGDLS, YYNGEE. V was clipped by 4 bases and J by 4 bases; unmatched bases: 8. This CDR3 is built from 17 residues. The CDR3 DNA reads TGTGCCAGCAGCCTGACCAGACTAGCGGGGGGGCCAGATACGCAGTATTTT. Its protein is CASSLTRLAGGPDTQYF.

V usage is TRBV14 and J usage is TRBJ1-1; 10 bases map to TRBD1. CDR1 and CDR2 from the germline V gene are SGHDN and FVKESK. After removal of 4 bases from V and 6 bases from J, the junction contained 11 bases not matched to a gene. CDR3 length equals 16 residues. Here the CDR3 reads CASSRGLRDRGAEAFF. For the CDR3, the DNA is TGTGCCAGCAGCCGAGGCCTCCGGGACAGGGGCGCTGAAGCTTTCTTT.